These T cell receptor beta chains were read from a single sample in a study of blood T cell repertoires in COVID-19. Measured with immunoSEQ multiplex PCR; TCRdb has only the in-frame clones, and not every one. Here the sample spans more than 200,000 clones, 83% being singletons. Sample: peripheral blood. These receptors all stem from a woman in her forties or fifties with acute or convalescent COVID-19. Both conserved end residues are part of each CDR3. D genes are given only for firm matches. Clone size is shown for a subset of rows, as once, few, many or a class of expanded clone.

j_gene,abundance,d_gene,v_gene,CDR3aa,CDR3nt
TRBJ2-1,NA,TRBD2,TRBV20-1,CSVSGDNEQFF,TGCAGTGTTAGCGGGGACAATGAGCAGTTCTTC
TRBJ2-7,NA,TRBD1,TRBV10-1,CASSPTGDGYEQYF,TGCGCCAGCAGCCCGACAGGGGATGGCTACGAGCAGTACTTC
TRBJ2-5,NA,NA,TRBV13,CASSLFEGKETQYF,TGTGCCAGCAGCTTATTTGAGGGAAAGGAGACCCAGTACTTC
TRBJ1-2,NA,TRBD1,TRBV5-5,CASSPGTGLTTF,TGTGCCAGCAGCCCAGGGACAGGACTAACTACCTTC
TRBJ2-5,NA,TRBD2,TRBV5-1,CASSLVAGPEETQYF,TGCGCCAGCAGCTTGGTAGCGGGGCCCGAGGAGACCCAGTACTTC
TRBJ2-3,NA,TRBD2,TRBV15,CATSREGGSMSTQYF,TGTGCCACCAGCAGAGAGGGCGGGAGCATGAGTACGCAGTATTTT
TRBJ1-2,NA,NA,TRBV19,CASSTDRRRDYGYTF,TGTGCCAGTAGTACGGACCGCCGGAGGGACTATGGCTACACCTTC
TRBJ2-7,NA,TRBD1,TRBV5-1,CASSLYRDRGYEQYF,TGCGCCAGCAGCCTTTACCGGGACAGGGGCTACGAGCAGTACTTC
TRBJ2-1,few,NA,TRBV18,CASSPPGTSNEQFF,TGTGCCAGCTCACCACCCGGGACAAGTAATGAGCAGTTCTTC
TRBJ2-7,NA,TRBD1,TRBV27,CASSPGQSTYEQYF,TGTGCCAGCAGTCCGGGACAGAGTACCTACGAGCAGTACTTC
TRBJ2-7,NA,TRBD2,TRBV11-2,CASSQFTLAGVHF,TGTGCCAGCAGCCAATTCACACTAGCGGGGGTCCATTTC
TRBJ2-1,NA,TRBD2,TRBV4-1,CASSYRDYDNEQFF,TGCGCCAGCAGCTATCGGGACTACGACAATGAGCAGTTCTTC
TRBJ2-4,NA,TRBD2,TRBV29-1,CSATGGQGERLGQNIQYF,TGCAGCGCCACGGGGGGGCAGGGAGAACGCCTCGGGCAAAACATTCAGTACTTC
TRBJ1-1,NA,TRBD1,TRBV18,CASSPQGARGNTEAFF,TGTGCCAGCTCACCGCAGGGGGCGAGGGGTAACACTGAAGCTTTCTTT
TRBJ2-1,NA,TRBD2,TRBV28,CASSPPGLAGGFEQFF,TGTGCCAGCAGTCCGCCGGGACTAGCGGGAGGTTTTGAGCAGTTCTTC
TRBJ2-1,NA,TRBD2,TRBV6-4,CASSEVAGGTYNEQFF,TGTGCCAGCAGTGAAGTAGCGGGAGGAACCTACAATGAGCAGTTCTTC
TRBJ2-7,few,TRBD2,TRBV6-5,CASRPGTISLEQYF,TGTGCCAGCAGGCCCGGGACTATCAGCCTCGAGCAGTACTTC